This TCR beta chain was obtained from a study of blood T cell repertoires in COVID-19. Original processing notes: Amplification with reference gene primers provided the estimates of nucleated cell counts. TCRdb keeps only in-frame clones here, not all; method: immunoSEQ multiplex PCR. The V and J calls and the clone size are those of that table, but D and trimming were determined from the DNA. This sample carries 150,000 to 200,000 clones, about 86% of them seen once, and the ten largest clones take 11%. Germline CDR1 MNHEY, CDR2 SVGAGI. There are 14 residues in the CDR3. V gave up 8 bases and J gave up 3 bases; unmatched junction bases: 7.

This receptor was identified in an older woman with COVID-19, enrolled during active disease. The gene calls are TRBV6-5 and TRBJ2-7, with TRBD2 matching 10 bases. The material sequenced was peripheral blood. The CDR3 reads CASRPSGRIYEQYF. Written as DNA, the CDR3 is TGTGCCAGCCGCCCTAGCGGGAGAATCTACGAGCAGTACTTC.